Listed below are T cell receptor beta chains from one sample, sequenced in a study of long-term antiretroviral therapy in people with HIV. TCRdb keeps only in-frame clones here, not all; method: immunoSEQ multiplex PCR. The sample comprises around 30,000 clones, 85% to 95% of which are singletons, and 2.5% to 3% rests with the top ten. Sample: unsorted PBMCs, taken 7.4 years after starting antiretroviral therapy. All receptors come from a man aged 45-60 years with HIV. Each CDR3 is given without its conserved first and last residue.

CDR3aa: ASSWTGPYEQY
j_gene: TRBJ2-7
v_gene: TRBV27

CDR3aa: ASSQVRQGAGGELF
j_gene: TRBJ2-2
v_gene: TRBV4-1

CDR3aa: ASSETLTGLNSPLH
j_gene: TRBJ1-6
v_gene: TRBV25-1

CDR3aa: ASSLAGTGVGSNQPQH
j_gene: TRBJ1-5
v_gene: TRBV5-5

CDR3aa: AISESGQGYSPLH
j_gene: TRBJ1-6
v_gene: TRBV10-3

CDR3aa: ASSLGNRGIGYGYT
j_gene: TRBJ1-2
v_gene: TRBV11-2

CDR3aa: SAARDLNTEAF
j_gene: TRBJ1-1
v_gene: TRBV29-1

CDR3aa: ASSVVESGANVLT
j_gene: TRBJ2-6
v_gene: TRBV9

CDR3aa: ASSQDQDRRAYGYT
j_gene: TRBJ1-2
v_gene: TRBV4-1

CDR3aa: ASSQDEQGWANEQF
j_gene: TRBJ2-1
v_gene: TRBV4-3

CDR3aa: ASRRGTDTQY
j_gene: TRBJ2-3
v_gene: TRBV5-1

CDR3aa: ASNHITETQY
j_gene: TRBJ2-5
v_gene: TRBV5-1

CDR3aa: AWTRGDTQY
j_gene: TRBJ2-3
v_gene: TRBV30

CDR3aa: ASSPFGTSGGWALGTDTQY
j_gene: TRBJ2-3
v_gene: TRBV28

CDR3aa: AWSSGNYEQY
j_gene: TRBJ2-7
v_gene: TRBV30

CDR3aa: ASSYIPAEGPTDTQY
j_gene: TRBJ2-3
v_gene: TRBV7-8

CDR3aa: ASRQLAGGPPEQY
j_gene: TRBJ2-7
v_gene: TRBV6-5

CDR3aa: ASRPDREALYEQY
j_gene: TRBJ2-7
v_gene: TRBV27

CDR3aa: ASSEEGLAEAF
j_gene: TRBJ1-1
v_gene: TRBV2

CDR3aa: GGRGTGELF
j_gene: TRBJ2-2
v_gene: TRBV7-2

CDR3aa: ASSQEYPTGNSPLH
j_gene: TRBJ1-6
v_gene: TRBV14

CDR3aa: ASSQLAANEQF
j_gene: TRBJ2-1
v_gene: TRBV6-5

CDR3aa: ATSSTISYNEQF
j_gene: TRBJ2-1
v_gene: TRBV15

CDR3aa: ASSNSALGGYT
j_gene: TRBJ1-2
v_gene: TRBV25-1

CDR3aa: ASSLDGFDIY
j_gene: TRBJ1-3
v_gene: TRBV7-2

CDR3aa: ASSDRQGGNQPQH
j_gene: TRBJ1-5
v_gene: TRBV6-1

CDR3aa: ASSPGQGSYNEQF
j_gene: TRBJ2-1
v_gene: TRBV6-5

CDR3aa: AFTDRGNYEQY
j_gene: TRBJ2-7
v_gene: TRBV30

CDR3aa: ASSSAHEQY
j_gene: TRBJ2-7
v_gene: TRBV11-2

CDR3aa: ASSLSRYQPQH
j_gene: TRBJ1-5
v_gene: TRBV27

CDR3aa: ASSPSFRDSPLH
j_gene: TRBJ1-6
v_gene: TRBV6-1

CDR3aa: ASSEYGRITGELF
j_gene: TRBJ2-2
v_gene: TRBV25-1

CDR3aa: ASSSGTGGLGNSPLH
j_gene: TRBJ1-6
v_gene: TRBV5-4

CDR3aa: ASSSRAYEQY
j_gene: TRBJ2-7
v_gene: TRBV19

CDR3aa: ASSRQGEGEQY
j_gene: TRBJ2-7
v_gene: TRBV2

CDR3aa: ASSYGTTAMNTEAF
j_gene: TRBJ1-1
v_gene: TRBV6-6

CDR3aa: ASSIWRPTSRDYQPQH
j_gene: TRBJ1-5
v_gene: TRBV19

CDR3aa: ASSLGGALSSYNEQF
j_gene: TRBJ2-1
v_gene: TRBV19